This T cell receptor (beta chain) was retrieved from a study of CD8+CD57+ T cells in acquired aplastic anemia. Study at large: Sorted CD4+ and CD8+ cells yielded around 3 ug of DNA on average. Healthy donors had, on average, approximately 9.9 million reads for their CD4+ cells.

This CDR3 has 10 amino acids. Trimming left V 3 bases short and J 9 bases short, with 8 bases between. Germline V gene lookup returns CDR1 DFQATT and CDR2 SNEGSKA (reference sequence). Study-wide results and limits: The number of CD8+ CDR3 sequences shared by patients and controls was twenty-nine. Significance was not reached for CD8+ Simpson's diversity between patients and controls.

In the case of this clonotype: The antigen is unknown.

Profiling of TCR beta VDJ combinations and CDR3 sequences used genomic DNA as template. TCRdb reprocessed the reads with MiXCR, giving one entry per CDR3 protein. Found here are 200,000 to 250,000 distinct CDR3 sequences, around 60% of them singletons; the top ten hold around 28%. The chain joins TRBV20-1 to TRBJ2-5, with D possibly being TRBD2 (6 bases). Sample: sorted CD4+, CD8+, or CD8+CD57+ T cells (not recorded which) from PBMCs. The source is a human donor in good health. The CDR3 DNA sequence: TGCAGTGCTAGGACGGGGGCCCAGTACTTC. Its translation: CSARTGAQYF.